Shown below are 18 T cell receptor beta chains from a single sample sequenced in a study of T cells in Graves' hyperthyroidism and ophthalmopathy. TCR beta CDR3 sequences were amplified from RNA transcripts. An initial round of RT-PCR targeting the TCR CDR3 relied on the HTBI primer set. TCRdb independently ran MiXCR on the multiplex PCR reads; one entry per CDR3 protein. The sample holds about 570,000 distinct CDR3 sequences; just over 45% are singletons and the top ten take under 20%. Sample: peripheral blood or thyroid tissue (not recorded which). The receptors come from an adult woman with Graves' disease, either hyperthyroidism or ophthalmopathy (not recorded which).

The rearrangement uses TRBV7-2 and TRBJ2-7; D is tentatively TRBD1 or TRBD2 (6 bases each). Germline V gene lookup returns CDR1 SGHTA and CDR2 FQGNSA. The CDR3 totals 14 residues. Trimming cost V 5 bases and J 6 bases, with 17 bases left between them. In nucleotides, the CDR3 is TGTGCCAGCAGCCCGTCCAGGGGAGGCTTCGAGCAGTACTTC. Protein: CASSPSRGGFEQYF.

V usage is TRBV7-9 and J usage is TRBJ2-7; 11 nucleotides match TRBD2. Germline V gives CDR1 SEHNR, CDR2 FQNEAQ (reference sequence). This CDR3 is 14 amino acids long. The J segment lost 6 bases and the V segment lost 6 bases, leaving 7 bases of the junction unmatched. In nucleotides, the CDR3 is TGTGCCAGCAGTCTGACTAGCGGGATCATCGAGCAGTACTTC. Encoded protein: CASSLTSGIIEQYF.

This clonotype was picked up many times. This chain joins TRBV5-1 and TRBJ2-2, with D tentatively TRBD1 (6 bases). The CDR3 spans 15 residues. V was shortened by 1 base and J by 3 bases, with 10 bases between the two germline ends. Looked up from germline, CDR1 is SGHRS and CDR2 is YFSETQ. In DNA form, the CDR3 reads TGCGCCAGCAGCTTGCAGGGGTCTTACACCGGGGAGCTGTTTTTT. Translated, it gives CASSLQGSYTGELFF.

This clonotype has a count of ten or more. The CDR3 DNA is TGCAGTGCTAGAAAAGAGGCTTACACTGAAGCTTTCTTT. Residues: CSARKEAYTEAFF. The gene calls are TRBV20-1 and TRBJ1-1; D uncertain. There are 13 residues in the CDR3. Trimming left V 2 bases short and J 3 bases short, with 10 bases between. Germline CDR1 is DFQATT and CDR2 is SNEGSKA (reference sequence).

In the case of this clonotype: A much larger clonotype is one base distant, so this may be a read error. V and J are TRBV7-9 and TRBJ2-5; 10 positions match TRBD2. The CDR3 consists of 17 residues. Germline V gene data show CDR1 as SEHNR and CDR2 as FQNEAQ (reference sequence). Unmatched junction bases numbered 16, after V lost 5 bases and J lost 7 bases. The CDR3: CASSEDPSGSGRGTQYF. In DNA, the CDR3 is TGTGCCAGCAGCGAAGACCCTAGCGGGAGTGGACGTGGGACCCAGTACTTC.

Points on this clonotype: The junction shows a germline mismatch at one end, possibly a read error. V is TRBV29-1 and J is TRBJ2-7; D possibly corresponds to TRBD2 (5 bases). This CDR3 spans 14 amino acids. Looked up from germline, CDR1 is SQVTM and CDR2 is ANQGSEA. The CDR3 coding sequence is TGCTCCGTATCTGGGCAGAAGTACACCGGGGAGCTGTACTTC. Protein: CSVSGQKYTGELYF.

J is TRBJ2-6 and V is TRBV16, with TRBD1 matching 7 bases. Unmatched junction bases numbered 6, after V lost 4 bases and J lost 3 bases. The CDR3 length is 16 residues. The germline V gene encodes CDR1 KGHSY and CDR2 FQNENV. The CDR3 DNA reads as TGTGCCAGCAGCCCAACGACAGGGAGTGGGGCCAACGTCCTGACTTTC. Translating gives CASSPTTGSGANVLTF.

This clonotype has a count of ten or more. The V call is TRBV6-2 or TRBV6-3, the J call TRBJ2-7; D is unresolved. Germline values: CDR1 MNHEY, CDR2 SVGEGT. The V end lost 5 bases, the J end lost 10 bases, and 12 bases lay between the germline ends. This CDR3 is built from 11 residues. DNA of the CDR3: TGTGCCAGCAGTGCCCGGGTCTATCAGTACTTC. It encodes CASSARVYQYF.

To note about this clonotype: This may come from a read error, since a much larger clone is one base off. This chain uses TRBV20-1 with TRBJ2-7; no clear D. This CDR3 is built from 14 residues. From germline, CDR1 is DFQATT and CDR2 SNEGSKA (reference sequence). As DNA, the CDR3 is TGCAGTGCTAGAGATTTTGGTACTCACTACGGGCAGTACTTC. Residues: CSARDFGTHYGQYF.

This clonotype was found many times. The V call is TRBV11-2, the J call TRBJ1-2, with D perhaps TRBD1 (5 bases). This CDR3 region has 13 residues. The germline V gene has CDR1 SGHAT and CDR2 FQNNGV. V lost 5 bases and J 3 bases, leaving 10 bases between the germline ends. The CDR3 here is CASSQGTDYGYTF. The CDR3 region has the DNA TGTGCCAGCAGCCAAGGGACTGACTATGGCTACACCTTC.

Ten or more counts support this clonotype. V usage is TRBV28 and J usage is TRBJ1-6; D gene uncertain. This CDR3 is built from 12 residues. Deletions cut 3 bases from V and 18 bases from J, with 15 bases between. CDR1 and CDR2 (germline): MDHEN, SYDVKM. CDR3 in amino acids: CASSFYNGGPHF. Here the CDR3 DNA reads TGTGCCAGCAGTTTTTACAACGGTGGCCCCCACTTT.

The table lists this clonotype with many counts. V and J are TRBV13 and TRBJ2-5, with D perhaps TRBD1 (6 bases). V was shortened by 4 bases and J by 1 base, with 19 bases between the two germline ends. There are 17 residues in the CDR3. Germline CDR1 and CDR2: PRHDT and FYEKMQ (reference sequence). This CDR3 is CASSSVDRLGGQETQYF. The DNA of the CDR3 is TGTGCCAGCAGCTCCGTTGACAGGCTCGGTGGCCAAGAGACCCAGTACTTC.

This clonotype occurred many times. In nucleotides, the CDR3 is TGTGCCAGCACCCTCCCCAATCAGCCCCAGCATTTT. Translating gives CASTLPNQPQHF. The chain is built from TRBV28 and TRBJ1-5; D is undetermined. The V gene's germline CDR1 is MDHEN and CDR2 SYDVKM. Trimming removed 7 bases from V and 3 bases from J, with 7 bases in between. This CDR3 comprises 12 residues.

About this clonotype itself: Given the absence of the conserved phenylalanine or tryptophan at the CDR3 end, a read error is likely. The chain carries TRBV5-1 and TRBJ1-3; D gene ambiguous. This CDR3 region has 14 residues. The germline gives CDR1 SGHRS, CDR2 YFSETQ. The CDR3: CASSLDPSGNTIYS. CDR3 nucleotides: TGCGCCAGCAGTTTGGATCCCTCTGGAAACACCATATATTCT.

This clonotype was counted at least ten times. CDR3 sequence reads: CASSRDTNQPQHF. In DNA form, the CDR3 reads TGTGCCAGCAGCCGGGACACCAATCAGCCCCAGCATTTT. The chain carries TRBV18 and TRBJ1-5; possible D gene TRBD1, 6 bases. Germline V gene lookup returns CDR1 KGHSH and CDR2 LQKENI. The germline V and J ends were trimmed by 8 bases and 3 bases, with 11 bases remaining between them. The CDR3 contains 13 residues. The variable domain in full, with the rest retrieved from reference TRBV18 and TRBJ1-5, is NAGVMQNPRHLVRRRGQEARLRCSPMKGHSHVYWYRQLPEEGLKFMVYLQKENIIDESGMPKERFSAEFPKEGPSILRIQQVVRGDSAAYFCASSRDTNQPQHFGDGTRLSIL.

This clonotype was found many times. As DNA, the CDR3 is TGCGCCAGCAGCTTTCAGGGCCGCACCGGGGAGCTGTTTTTT. Translated, it gives CASSFQGRTGELFF. The rearrangement links TRBV5-1 to TRBJ2-2; weak D call: TRBD1 (5 bases). CDR3 length equals 14 residues. Per germline, CDR1 SGHRS and CDR2 YFSETQ. Trimming shortened V by 2 bases and J by 4 bases, and 9 bases separated the two germline ends.

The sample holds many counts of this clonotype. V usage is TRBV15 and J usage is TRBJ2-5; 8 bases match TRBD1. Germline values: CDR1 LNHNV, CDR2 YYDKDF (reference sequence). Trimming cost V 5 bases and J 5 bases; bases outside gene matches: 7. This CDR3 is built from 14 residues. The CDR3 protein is CATSEAPGGETQYF. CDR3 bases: TGTGCCACCAGCGAAGCACCAGGGGGCGAGACCCAGTACTTC.

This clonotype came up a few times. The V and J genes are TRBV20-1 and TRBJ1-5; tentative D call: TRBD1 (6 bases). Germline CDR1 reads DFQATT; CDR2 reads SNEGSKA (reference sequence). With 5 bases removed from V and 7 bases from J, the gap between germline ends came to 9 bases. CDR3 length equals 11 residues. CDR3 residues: CSARGGQPQHF. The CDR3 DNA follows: TGCAGTGCTCGAGGGGGGCAGCCCCAGCATTTT.